This is a list of T cell receptor beta chains from one sample in a study of cytomegalovirus exposure and HLA in healthy donors. Repertoires were generated with immunoSEQ multiplex PCR, while TCRdb's copy carries only in-frame clones and drops some. The sample includes some 200,000 clones, approximately 83% seen only once; the top ten take 1.4%. The sample taken for sequencing was PBMCs. These receptors originate from a girl aged 5-17 years in good health and CMV-seronegative. CDR3s leave out the opening cysteine and the closing phenylalanine or tryptophan. The order of the fields is CDR3 length, V gene, J gene, CDR3 protein.

cdr3_length: 13
v_call: TRBV5-1
j_call: TRBJ2-7
cdr3_aa: ASSFLGRAPYEQY

cdr3_length: 13
v_call: TRBV29-1
j_call: TRBJ2-2
cdr3_aa: SVEVARVVPGELF

cdr3_length: 12
v_call: TRBV30
j_call: TRBJ2-7
cdr3_aa: AWSRQGSTYEQY

cdr3_length: 13
v_call: TRBV15
j_call: TRBJ1-6
cdr3_aa: ATSRESSYNSPLH

cdr3_length: 11
v_call: TRBV2
j_call: TRBJ2-7
cdr3_aa: ASSEEAVNEQY

cdr3_length: 14
v_call: TRBV2
j_call: TRBJ2-3
cdr3_aa: ASSEAGTGGTDTQY

cdr3_length: 11
v_call: TRBV7-2
j_call: TRBJ2-7
cdr3_aa: ASSRLESYEQY

cdr3_length: 17
v_call: TRBV6-1
j_call: TRBJ2-6
cdr3_aa: ASSEAYSTGIPGANVLT

cdr3_length: 15
v_call: TRBV15
j_call: TRBJ2-3
cdr3_aa: ATSRVGSKVSTDTQY

cdr3_length: 12
v_call: TRBV28
j_call: TRBJ2-7
cdr3_aa: ASNRQGSFYEQY

cdr3_length: 12
v_call: TRBV2
j_call: TRBJ1-5
cdr3_aa: ASSSDRAYQPQH

cdr3_length: 16
v_call: TRBV19
j_call: TRBJ2-1
cdr3_aa: ASSPRARGTPLNNEQF

cdr3_length: 11
v_call: TRBV28
j_call: TRBJ1-2
cdr3_aa: ASMDSSNYGYT

cdr3_length: 16
v_call: TRBV16
j_call: TRBJ2-1
cdr3_aa: ASSLLNRQGSSYNEQF

cdr3_length: 12
v_call: TRBV28
j_call: TRBJ1-6
cdr3_aa: ASGAGQVNSPLH

cdr3_length: 11
v_call: TRBV27
j_call: TRBJ1-5
cdr3_aa: ASSSATGMPQH

cdr3_length: 13
v_call: TRBV4-2
j_call: TRBJ1-1
cdr3_aa: ASSQEGDRNTEAF

cdr3_length: 11
v_call: TRBV7-8
j_call: TRBJ2-7
cdr3_aa: ASSLVNGGEQY

cdr3_length: 13
v_call: TRBV6-4
j_call: TRBJ1-2
cdr3_aa: ASSIDRGPAYGYT

cdr3_length: 13
v_call: TRBV5-6
j_call: TRBJ2-3
cdr3_aa: ASSFGGLAADTQY

cdr3_length: 12
v_call: TRBV19
j_call: TRBJ1-6
cdr3_aa: ASRRTGLASPLH

cdr3_length: 13
v_call: TRBV7-2
j_call: TRBJ1-2
cdr3_aa: ASSLAGQAGYGYT

cdr3_length: 13
v_call: TRBV5-6
j_call: TRBJ1-2
cdr3_aa: ASSLGDDGRVGYT

cdr3_length: 11
v_call: TRBV28
j_call: TRBJ2-7
cdr3_aa: ASTGTLTYEQY

cdr3_length: 14
v_call: TRBV4-2
j_call: TRBJ2-7
cdr3_aa: ASSQSTSGRFYEQY

cdr3_length: 14
v_call: TRBV28
j_call: TRBJ2-7
cdr3_aa: ASSLPSTGRSYEQY

cdr3_length: 13
v_call: TRBV5-4
j_call: TRBJ2-2
cdr3_aa: ASSLAVFDTGELF

cdr3_length: 11
v_call: TRBV5-1
j_call: TRBJ2-2
cdr3_aa: ASSLSGTGELF

cdr3_length: 14
v_call: TRBV21-1
j_call: TRBJ1-4
cdr3_aa: ARLGRQGATNEKLF

cdr3_length: 15
v_call: TRBV6-7
j_call: TRBJ2-3
cdr3_aa: ARYSGGALPFTDTQY

cdr3_length: 13
v_call: TRBV27
j_call: TRBJ2-4
cdr3_aa: ASSSGVDGQNIQY

cdr3_length: 12
v_call: TRBV6-1
j_call: TRBJ2-7
cdr3_aa: ASRGGQGPYEQY

cdr3_length: 14
v_call: TRBV28
j_call: TRBJ1-2
cdr3_aa: ASSQIEGGQSYGYT

cdr3_length: 11
v_call: TRBV6-4
j_call: TRBJ2-7
cdr3_aa: ASSAPGIYEQY

cdr3_length: 12
v_call: TRBV28
j_call: TRBJ1-2
cdr3_aa: ASSPSGGFYGYT

cdr3_length: 13
v_call: TRBV19
j_call: TRBJ2-1
cdr3_aa: ASSIWANQGNEQF

cdr3_length: 17
v_call: TRBV5-4
j_call: TRBJ2-4
cdr3_aa: ASSFRPSLTLGMQNIQY

cdr3_length: 15
v_call: TRBV27
j_call: TRBJ2-7
cdr3_aa: ASSSRASGSPISEQY